The T cell receptor (beta chain) under discussion was sequenced for a study of T cell repertoires in cytomegalovirus infection (dated by TCRdb to about 2019). In the study overall: Donor HLA type was relevant to the analysis, as public TCR beta signatures indicated carriage of CMV infection together with the matching HLA type.

Trimming leaves V shorter by 5 bases and J shorter by 0 bases, with the junction holding 3 bases beyond the gene matches. There are 16 amino acids in the CDR3, from cysteine to phenylalanine inclusive. Only the CDR3 DNA stays, 48 bases, in frame from base 1. CDR1 and CDR2 were assigned from the germline V gene (reference sequence) as LGHDT and YNNKEL. TCRdb lists the instrument as Illumina HiSeq 1500. TCRdb reworked the public reads: Q25 trimming with fastp, MiXCR clone assembly, productive beta chains retained. Every CDR3 protein is listed once, alongside the most common genes and DNA of its rows. The sample has around 530,000 distinct CDR3 sequences on record, approximately 15% of them singletons. The ten largest account for under 30% of the sample. Comment on this clonotype: It lacks a known antigen. No per-base quality is available; no much larger clone lies one base away.

Overall results and qualifications from the work: Carriers of CMV infection plus the relevant HLA type were discriminated by the cumulative frequency of public TCR beta family members in the study cohort and in an independent 352-donor cohort. The ex vivo response was dominated by HLA-C-restricted CMV-specific TCR beta clonotypes, which also provided the single most frequent clonotype in two of eight donors.

The chain employs TRBV3-1 and TRBJ1-6, with 8 bases aligning to TRBD1. The specimen was CD8+ T cells from PBMCs. This sequence originates from a human donor in good health (CMV status not recorded). Some clones in this sample may be carry-over from other donors' samples. The CDR3 protein sequence reads: CASSLDRASYNSPLHF. The DNA sequence follows: TGTGCCAGCAGCTTGGACAGGGCCTCCTATAATTCACCCCTCCACTTT.